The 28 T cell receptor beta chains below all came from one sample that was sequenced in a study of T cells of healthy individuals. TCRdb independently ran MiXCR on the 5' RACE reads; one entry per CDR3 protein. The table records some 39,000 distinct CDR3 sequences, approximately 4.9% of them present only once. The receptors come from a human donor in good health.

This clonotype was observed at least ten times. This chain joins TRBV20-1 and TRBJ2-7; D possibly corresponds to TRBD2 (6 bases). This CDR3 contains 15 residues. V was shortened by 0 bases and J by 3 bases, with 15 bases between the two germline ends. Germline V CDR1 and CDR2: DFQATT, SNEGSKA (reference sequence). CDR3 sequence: CSARERATRVYEQYF. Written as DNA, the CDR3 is TGCAGTGCTAGAGAGAGGGCGACTAGAGTCTACGAGCAGTACTTC.

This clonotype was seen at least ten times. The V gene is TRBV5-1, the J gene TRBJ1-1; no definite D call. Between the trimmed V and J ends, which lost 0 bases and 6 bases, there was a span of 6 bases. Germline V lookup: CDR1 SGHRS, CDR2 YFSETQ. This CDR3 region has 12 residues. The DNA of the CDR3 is TGCGCCAGCAGCTTGGAGGGAGCTGAAGCTTTCTTT. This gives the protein CASSLEGAEAFF. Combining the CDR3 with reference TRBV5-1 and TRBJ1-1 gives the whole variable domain KAGVTQTPRYLIKTRGQQVTLSCSPISGHRSVSWYQQTPGQGLQFLFEYFSETQRNKGNFPGRFSGRQFSNSRSEMNVSTLELGDSALYLCASSLEGAEAFFGQGTRLTVV.

CDR3: CAITRQENTEAFF. CDR3 DNA sequence: TGTGCCATCACTCGACAGGAGAACACTGAAGCTTTCTTT. V is TRBV10-3 and J is TRBJ1-1; weak D call: TRBD1 (6 bases). The germline V gene has CDR1 ENHRY and CDR2 SYGVKD. The CDR3 totals 13 residues. Trimming pared 7 bases from V and 1 base from J, leaving 10 bases between.

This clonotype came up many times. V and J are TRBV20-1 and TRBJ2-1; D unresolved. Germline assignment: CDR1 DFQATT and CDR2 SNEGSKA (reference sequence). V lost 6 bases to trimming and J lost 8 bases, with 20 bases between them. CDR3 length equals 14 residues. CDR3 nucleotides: TGCAGTGCCCCGAAAGAGGCTGGGTCAGATGAGCAGTTCTTC. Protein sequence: CSAPKEAGSDEQFF.

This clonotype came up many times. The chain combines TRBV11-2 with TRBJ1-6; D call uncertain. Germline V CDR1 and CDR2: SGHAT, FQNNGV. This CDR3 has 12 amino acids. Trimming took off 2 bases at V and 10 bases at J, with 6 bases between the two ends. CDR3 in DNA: TGTGCCAGCAGCTTACGGCGATCACCCCTCCACTTT. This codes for CASSLRRSPLHF.

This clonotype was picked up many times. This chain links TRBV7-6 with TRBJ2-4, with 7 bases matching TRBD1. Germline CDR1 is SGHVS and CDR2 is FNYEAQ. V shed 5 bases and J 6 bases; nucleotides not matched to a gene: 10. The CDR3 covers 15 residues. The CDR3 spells CASSPRGQGRNIQYF. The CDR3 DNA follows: TGTGCCAGCAGCCCAAGGGGGCAGGGCCGAAACATTCAGTACTTC. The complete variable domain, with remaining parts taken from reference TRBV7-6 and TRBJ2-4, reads GAGVSQSPRYKVTKRGQDVALRCDPISGHVSLYWYRQALGQGPEFLTYFNYEAQQDKSGLPNDRFSAERPEGSISTLTIQRTEQRDSAMYRCASSPRGQGRNIQYFGAGTRLSVL.

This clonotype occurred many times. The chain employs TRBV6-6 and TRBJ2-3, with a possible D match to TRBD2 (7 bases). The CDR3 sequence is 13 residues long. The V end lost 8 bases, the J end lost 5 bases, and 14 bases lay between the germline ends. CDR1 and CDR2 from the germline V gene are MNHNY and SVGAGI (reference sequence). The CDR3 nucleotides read TGTGCCAGCGGGGGGGCCGGGGGAGATACGCAGTATTTT. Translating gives CASGGAGGDTQYF.

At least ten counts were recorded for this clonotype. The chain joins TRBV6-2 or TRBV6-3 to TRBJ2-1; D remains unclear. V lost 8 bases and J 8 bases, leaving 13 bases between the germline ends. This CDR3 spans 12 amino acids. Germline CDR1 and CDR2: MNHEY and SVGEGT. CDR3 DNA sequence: TGTGCCAGCGCCACCCCGCTATATGAGCAGTTCTTC. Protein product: CASATPLYEQFF.

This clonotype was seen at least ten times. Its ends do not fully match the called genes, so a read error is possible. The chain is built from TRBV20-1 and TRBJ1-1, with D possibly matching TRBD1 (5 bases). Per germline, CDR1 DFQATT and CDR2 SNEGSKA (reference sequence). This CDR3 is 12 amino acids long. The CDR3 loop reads CSANGPQGPSVF. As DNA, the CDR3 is TGCAGTGCTAATGGACCCCAGGGCCCTAGCGTCTTT.

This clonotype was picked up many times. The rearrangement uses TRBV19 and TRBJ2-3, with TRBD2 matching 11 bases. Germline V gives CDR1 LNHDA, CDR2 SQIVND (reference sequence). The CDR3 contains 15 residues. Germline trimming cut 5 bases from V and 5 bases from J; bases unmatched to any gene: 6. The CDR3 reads CASSVTSGGGDTQYF. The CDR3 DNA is TGTGCCAGTAGTGTTACTAGCGGGGGAGGAGATACGCAGTATTTT.

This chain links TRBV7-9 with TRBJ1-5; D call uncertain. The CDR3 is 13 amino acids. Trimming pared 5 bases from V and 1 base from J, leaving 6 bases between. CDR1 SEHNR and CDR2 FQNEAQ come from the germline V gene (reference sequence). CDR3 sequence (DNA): TGTGCCAGCAGCCTCGAGAGCAATCAGCCCCAGCATTTT. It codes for CASSLESNQPQHF.

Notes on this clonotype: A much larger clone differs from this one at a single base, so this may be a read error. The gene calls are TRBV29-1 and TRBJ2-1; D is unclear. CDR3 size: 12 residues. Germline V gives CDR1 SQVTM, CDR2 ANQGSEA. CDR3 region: CSAQVSYSEQFF. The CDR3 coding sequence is TGCAGCGCGCAGGTATCCTACAGTGAGCAGTTCTTC.

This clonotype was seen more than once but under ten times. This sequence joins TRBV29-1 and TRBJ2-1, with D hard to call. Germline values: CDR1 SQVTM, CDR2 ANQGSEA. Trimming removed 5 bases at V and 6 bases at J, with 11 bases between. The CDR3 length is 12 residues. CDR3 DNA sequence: TGCAGCGTTCCCGACGGCCCCAATGAGCAGTTCTTC. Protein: CSVPDGPNEQFF.

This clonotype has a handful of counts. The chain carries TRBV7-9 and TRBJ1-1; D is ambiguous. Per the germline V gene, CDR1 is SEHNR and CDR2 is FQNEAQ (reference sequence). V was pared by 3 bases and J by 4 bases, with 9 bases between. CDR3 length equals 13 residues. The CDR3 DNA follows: TGTGCCAGCAGCTTCAGGTTTGGCACTGAAGCTTTCTTT. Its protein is CASSFRFGTEAFF.

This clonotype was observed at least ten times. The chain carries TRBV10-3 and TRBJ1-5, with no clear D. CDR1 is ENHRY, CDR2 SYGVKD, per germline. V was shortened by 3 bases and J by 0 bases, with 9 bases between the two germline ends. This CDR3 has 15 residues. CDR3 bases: TGTGCCATCAGTGACGACGGCTTTAGCAATCAGCCCCAGCATTTT. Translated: CAISDDGFSNQPQHF.

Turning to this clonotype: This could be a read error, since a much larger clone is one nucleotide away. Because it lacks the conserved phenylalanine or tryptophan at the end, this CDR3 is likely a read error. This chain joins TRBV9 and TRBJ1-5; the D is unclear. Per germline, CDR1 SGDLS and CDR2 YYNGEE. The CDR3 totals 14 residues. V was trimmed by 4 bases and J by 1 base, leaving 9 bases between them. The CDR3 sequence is CASSQDASNQPQHS. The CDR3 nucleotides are TGTGCCAGCAGCCAGGACGCAAGCAATCAGCCCCAGCATTCT.

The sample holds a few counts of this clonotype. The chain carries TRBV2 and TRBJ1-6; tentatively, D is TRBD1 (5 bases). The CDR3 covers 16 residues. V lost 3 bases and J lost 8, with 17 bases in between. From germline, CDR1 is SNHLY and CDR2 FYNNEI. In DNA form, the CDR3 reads TGTGCCAGCAGTGATGGGCAGGGATCAGGAGATTCACCCCTCCACTTT. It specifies CASSDGQGSGDSPLHF.

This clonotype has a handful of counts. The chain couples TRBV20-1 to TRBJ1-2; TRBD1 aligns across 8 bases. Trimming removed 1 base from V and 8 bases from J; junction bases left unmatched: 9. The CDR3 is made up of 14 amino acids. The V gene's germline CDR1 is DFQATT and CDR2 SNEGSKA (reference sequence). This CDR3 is CSARGSGGEVGYTF. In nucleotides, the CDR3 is TGCAGTGCTAGAGGCTCAGGGGGCGAGGTCGGCTACACCTTC.

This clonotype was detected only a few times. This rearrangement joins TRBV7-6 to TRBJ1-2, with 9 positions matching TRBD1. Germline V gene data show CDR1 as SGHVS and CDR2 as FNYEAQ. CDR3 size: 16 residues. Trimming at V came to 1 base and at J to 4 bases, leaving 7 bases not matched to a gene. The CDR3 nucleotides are TGTGCCAGCAGCTTAGGAGAGGGACAGGGCCGCTATGGCTACACCTTC. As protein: CASSLGEGQGRYGYTF.

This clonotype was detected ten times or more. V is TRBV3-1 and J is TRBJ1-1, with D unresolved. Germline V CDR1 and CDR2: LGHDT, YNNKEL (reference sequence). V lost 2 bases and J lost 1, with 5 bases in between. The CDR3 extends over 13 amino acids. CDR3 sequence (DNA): TGTGCCAGCAGCCAAACAGCGAACACTGAAGCTTTCTTT. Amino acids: CASSQTANTEAFF. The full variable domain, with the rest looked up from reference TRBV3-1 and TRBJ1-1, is DTAVSQTPKYLVTQMGNDKSIKCEQNLGHDTMYWYKQDSKKFLKIMFSYNNKELIINETVPNRFSPKSPDKAHLNLHINSLELGDSAVYFCASSQTANTEAFFGQGTRLTVV.

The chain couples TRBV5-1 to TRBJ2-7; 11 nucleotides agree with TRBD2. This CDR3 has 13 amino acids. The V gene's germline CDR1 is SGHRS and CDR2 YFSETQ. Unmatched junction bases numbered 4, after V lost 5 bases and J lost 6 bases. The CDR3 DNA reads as TGCGCCAGCAGGACTAGCGGGACGAGCGAGCAGTACTTC. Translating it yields CASRTSGTSEQYF.

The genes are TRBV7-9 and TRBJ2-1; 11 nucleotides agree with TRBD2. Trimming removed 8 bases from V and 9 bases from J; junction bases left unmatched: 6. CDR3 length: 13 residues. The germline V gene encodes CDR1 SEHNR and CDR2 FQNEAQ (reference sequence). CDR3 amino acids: CASSLAGDGEQFF. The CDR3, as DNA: TGTGCCAGCTCACTAGCGGGGGATGGTGAGCAGTTCTTC.

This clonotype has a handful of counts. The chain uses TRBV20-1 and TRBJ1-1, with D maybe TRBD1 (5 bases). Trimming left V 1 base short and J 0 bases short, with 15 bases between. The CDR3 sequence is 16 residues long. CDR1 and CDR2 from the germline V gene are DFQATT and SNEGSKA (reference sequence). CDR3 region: CSARVSGARMNTEAFF. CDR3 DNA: TGCAGTGCTAGAGTTTCCGGGGCGCGAATGAACACTGAAGCTTTCTTT.

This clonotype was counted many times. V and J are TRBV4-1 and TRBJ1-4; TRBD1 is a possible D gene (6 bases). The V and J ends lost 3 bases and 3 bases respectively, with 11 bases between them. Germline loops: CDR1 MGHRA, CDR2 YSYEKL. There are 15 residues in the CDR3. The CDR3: CASSQTGSSNEKLFF. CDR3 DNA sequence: TGCGCCAGCAGCCAGACAGGCAGCTCTAATGAAAAACTGTTTTTT.

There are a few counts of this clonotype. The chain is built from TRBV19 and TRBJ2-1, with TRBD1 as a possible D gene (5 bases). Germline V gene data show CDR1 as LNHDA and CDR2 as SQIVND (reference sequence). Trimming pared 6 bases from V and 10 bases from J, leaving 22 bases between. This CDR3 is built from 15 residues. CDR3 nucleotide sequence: TGTGCCAGTAGGGTTTGGTCCAGGGTAGATGGGGAGCAGTTCTTC. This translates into CASRVWSRVDGEQFF. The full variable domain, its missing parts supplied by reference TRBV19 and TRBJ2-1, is DGGITQSPKYLFRKEGQNVTLSCEQNLNHDAMYWYRQDPGQGLRLIYYSQIVNDFQKGDIAEGYSVSREKKESFPLTVTSAQKNPTAFYLCASRVWSRVDGEQFFGPGTRLTVL.

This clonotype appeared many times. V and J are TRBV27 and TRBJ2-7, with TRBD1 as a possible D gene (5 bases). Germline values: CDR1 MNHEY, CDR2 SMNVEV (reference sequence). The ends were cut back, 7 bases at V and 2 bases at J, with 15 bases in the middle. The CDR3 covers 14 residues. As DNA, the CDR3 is TGTGCCAGCAAGAAAAGGGGCCCACCCTACGAGCAGTACTTC. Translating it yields CASKKRGPPYEQYF.

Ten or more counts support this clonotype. This chain's CDR3 is CASSSGGQGAREQYF. The CDR3 DNA sequence: TGCGCCAGCAGCTCTGGGGGACAGGGGGCTCGGGAGCAGTACTTC. The genes are TRBV5-1 and TRBJ2-7; 12 bases agree with TRBD1. V shed 3 bases, J shed 7 bases, and the junction held 8 bases outside the gene matches. This CDR3 region has 15 residues. Per the germline V gene, CDR1 is SGHRS and CDR2 is YFSETQ.

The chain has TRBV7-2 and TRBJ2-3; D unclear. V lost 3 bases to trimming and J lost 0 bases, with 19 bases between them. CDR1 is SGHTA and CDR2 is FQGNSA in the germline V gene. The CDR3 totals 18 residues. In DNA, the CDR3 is TGTGCCAGCAGCTTGGGATGGACCCCAAGTTCTAGCACAGATACGCAGTATTTT. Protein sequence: CASSLGWTPSSSTDTQYF.